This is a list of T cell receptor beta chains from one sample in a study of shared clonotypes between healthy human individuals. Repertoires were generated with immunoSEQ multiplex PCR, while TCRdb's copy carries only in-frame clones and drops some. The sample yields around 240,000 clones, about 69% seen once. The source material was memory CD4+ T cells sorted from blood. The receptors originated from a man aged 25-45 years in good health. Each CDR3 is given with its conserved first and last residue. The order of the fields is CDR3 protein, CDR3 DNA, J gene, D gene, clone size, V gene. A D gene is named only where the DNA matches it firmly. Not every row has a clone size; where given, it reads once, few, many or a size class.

cdr3_aa: CATSRDTSGTKRRAREQFF; cdr3_nt: TGTGCCACCAGCAGAGACACTAGCGGGACGAAACGCCGGGCGCGTGAGCAGTTCTTC; j_call: TRBJ2-1; d_call: TRBD2; clone_size: NA; v_call: TRBV15
cdr3_aa: CASSQDYGTGRYEQYF; cdr3_nt: TGCGCCAGCAGCCAAGATTATGGGACAGGCCGCTACGAGCAGTACTTC; j_call: TRBJ2-7; d_call: TRBD1; clone_size: NA; v_call: TRBV4-3
cdr3_aa: CASSPLGVAGEDIQYF; cdr3_nt: TGTGCCAGCAGCCCTTTGGGCGTAGCGGGAGAAGACATTCAGTACTTC; j_call: TRBJ2-4; d_call: TRBD2; clone_size: NA; v_call: TRBV7-9
cdr3_aa: CASSSPRGGVIQYF; cdr3_nt: TGTGCCAGCAGCTCCCCGCGGGGGGGTGTCATTCAGTACTTC; j_call: TRBJ2-4; d_call: TRBD2; clone_size: NA; v_call: TRBV2
cdr3_aa: CASSEFSQVGPDTQYF; cdr3_nt: TGTGCCAGCAGTGAATTTAGCCAGGTGGGTCCAGATACGCAGTATTTT; j_call: TRBJ2-3; d_call: NA; clone_size: NA; v_call: TRBV25-1
cdr3_aa: CASSIQGTTEAFF; cdr3_nt: TGTGCCAGCAGCATACAGGGTACCACTGAAGCTTTCTTT; j_call: TRBJ1-1; d_call: NA; clone_size: few; v_call: TRBV2
cdr3_aa: CASSVLAGANQPQHF; cdr3_nt: TGTGCCAGCAGCGTCCTGGCGGGGGCCAATCAGCCCCAGCATTTT; j_call: TRBJ1-5; d_call: NA; clone_size: NA; v_call: TRBV5-5
cdr3_aa: CASSIRDRAYEQYF; cdr3_nt: TGTGCCAGTAGTATCAGGGACAGGGCCTACGAGCAGTACTTC; j_call: TRBJ2-7; d_call: TRBD1; clone_size: once; v_call: TRBV19
cdr3_aa: CASSLWADTGELFF; cdr3_nt: TGTGCCAGCAGCTTATGGGCAGACACCGGGGAGCTGTTTTTT; j_call: TRBJ2-2; d_call: NA; clone_size: few; v_call: TRBV13
cdr3_aa: CASSVARSAAAFF; cdr3_nt: TGCGCCAGCAGTGTGGCCAGGTCGGCTGCAGCTTTCTTT; j_call: TRBJ1-1; d_call: NA; clone_size: NA; v_call: TRBV10-1
cdr3_aa: CASSSTGGSGANVLTF; cdr3_nt: TGTGCCAGCAGCTCGACAGGGGGCTCTGGGGCCAACGTCCTGACTTTC; j_call: TRBJ2-6; d_call: TRBD1; clone_size: NA; v_call: TRBV7-8
cdr3_aa: CASSRTPGTSGSLNEQFF; cdr3_nt: TGTGCCAGCAGCCGAACCCCCGGGACTAGCGGGAGCCTCAATGAGCAGTTCTTC; j_call: TRBJ2-1; d_call: TRBD2; clone_size: once; v_call: TRBV7-9
cdr3_aa: CASSPLVSGTRTREAQYF; cdr3_nt: TGTGCCAGCAGCCCTCTGGTGTCTGGGACCAGGACGCGGGAAGCGCAGTACTTC; j_call: TRBJ2-7; d_call: NA; clone_size: NA; v_call: TRBV11-2
cdr3_aa: CSVRFGANTGELFF; cdr3_nt: TGCAGCGTTCGCTTCGGGGCGAACACCGGGGAGCTGTTTTTT; j_call: TRBJ2-2; d_call: NA; clone_size: NA; v_call: TRBV29-1
cdr3_aa: CASSLVGLGQETQYF; cdr3_nt: TGTGCCAGCAGCTTGGTCGGACTAGGCCAAGAGACCCAGTACTTC; j_call: TRBJ2-5; d_call: TRBD2; clone_size: few; v_call: TRBV5-6
cdr3_aa: CASSLASGRRGETQYF; cdr3_nt: TGTGCCAGCAGCTTGGCTAGCGGGAGGCGTGGGGAGACCCAGTACTTC; j_call: TRBJ2-5; d_call: TRBD2; clone_size: NA; v_call: TRBV5-6
cdr3_aa: CASRMERGIGTEAFF; cdr3_nt: TGCGCCAGCAGGATGGAACGGGGGATCGGGACTGAAGCTTTCTTT; j_call: TRBJ1-1; d_call: NA; clone_size: NA; v_call: TRBV10-1
cdr3_aa: CASMGTGPYEQYF; cdr3_nt: TGTGCCAGCATGGGGACAGGGCCCTACGAGCAGTACTTC; j_call: TRBJ2-7; d_call: TRBD1; clone_size: few; v_call: TRBV2
cdr3_aa: CASSEGVSGYTF; cdr3_nt: TGTGCCAGCAGTGAAGGGGTGAGCGGCTACACCTTC; j_call: TRBJ1-2; d_call: NA; clone_size: NA; v_call: TRBV6-1
cdr3_aa: CASSQWRVSPSLYEQYF; cdr3_nt: TGCGCCAGCAGTCAATGGCGTGTATCACCGAGCCTCTACGAGCAGTACTTC; j_call: TRBJ2-7; d_call: NA; clone_size: NA; v_call: TRBV23-1
cdr3_aa: CASSLSGYEQYF; cdr3_nt: TGTGCCAGCAGCTTGAGTGGGTACGAGCAGTACTTC; j_call: TRBJ2-7; d_call: NA; clone_size: once; v_call: TRBV11-2
cdr3_aa: CASSADLVEQFF; cdr3_nt: TGTGCCAGCAGCGCGGACCTGGTCGAGCAGTTCTTC; j_call: TRBJ2-1; d_call: NA; clone_size: NA; v_call: TRBV7-9
cdr3_aa: CAWTEGRGSYEQYF; cdr3_nt: TGTGCCTGGACCGAAGGTAGGGGGTCCTACGAGCAGTACTTC; j_call: TRBJ2-7; d_call: NA; clone_size: once; v_call: TRBV30
cdr3_aa: CASSLAAKSSYEQYF; cdr3_nt: TGTGCCAGCAGTTTAGCAGCGAAGAGCTCCTACGAGCAGTACTTC; j_call: TRBJ2-7; d_call: NA; clone_size: NA; v_call: TRBV27
cdr3_aa: CASSYGTVYGYTF; cdr3_nt: TGTGCCAGCAGCTACGGGACAGTATATGGCTACACCTTC; j_call: TRBJ1-2; d_call: TRBD1; clone_size: NA; v_call: TRBV7-2
cdr3_aa: CASSGGLAGVTDTQYF; cdr3_nt: TGTGCCAGCAGCGGGGGACTAGCGGGCGTCACAGATACGCAGTATTTT; j_call: TRBJ2-3; d_call: TRBD2; clone_size: few; v_call: TRBV5-4
cdr3_aa: CASSRGPFNEQFF; cdr3_nt: TGTGCCAGCAGTAGAGGGCCGTTTAATGAGCAGTTCTTC; j_call: TRBJ2-1; d_call: NA; clone_size: NA; v_call: TRBV11-3
cdr3_aa: CASSLSTGGDLGANVLTF; cdr3_nt: TGTGCCAGCAGTTTATCGACCGGAGGGGACCTTGGGGCCAACGTCCTGACTTTC; j_call: TRBJ2-6; d_call: NA; clone_size: NA; v_call: TRBV28
cdr3_aa: CASSLGGSSGSYEQYF; cdr3_nt: TGCGCCAGCAGCTTGGGTGGTTCTAGCGGGAGCTACGAGCAGTACTTC; j_call: TRBJ2-7; d_call: TRBD2; clone_size: few; v_call: TRBV5-1
cdr3_aa: CASSSPGTPTYGYTF; cdr3_nt: TGTGCCAGCAGTTCCCCCGGGACTCCTACCTATGGCTACACCTTC; j_call: TRBJ1-2; d_call: NA; clone_size: few; v_call: TRBV28
cdr3_aa: CASSPLGQGVGQPQHF; cdr3_nt: TGTGCCAGCTCACCACTGGGACAGGGAGTCGGTCAGCCCCAGCATTTT; j_call: TRBJ1-5; d_call: TRBD1; clone_size: few; v_call: TRBV18
cdr3_aa: CASSPLEDTEAFF; cdr3_nt: TGTGCCAGCTCACCACTAGAGGACACTGAAGCTTTCTTT; j_call: TRBJ1-1; d_call: NA; clone_size: few; v_call: TRBV18
cdr3_aa: CASRQNKLVSF; cdr3_nt: TGTGCCAGCAGACAGAATAAACTAGTATCCTTC; j_call: TRBJ2-7; d_call: NA; clone_size: NA; v_call: TRBV28
cdr3_aa: CASSFTKTGANVLTF; cdr3_nt: TGTGCCAGCAGCTTTACGAAAACTGGGGCCAACGTCCTGACTTTC; j_call: TRBJ2-6; d_call: NA; clone_size: NA; v_call: TRBV7-3
cdr3_aa: CASSFGWGSETQYF; cdr3_nt: TGTGCCAGCAGCTTCGGTTGGGGGAGCGAGACCCAGTACTTC; j_call: TRBJ2-5; d_call: NA; clone_size: NA; v_call: TRBV5-6
cdr3_aa: CASSTGYQETQYF; cdr3_nt: TGTGCCAGCAGCACAGGGTACCAAGAGACCCAGTACTTC; j_call: TRBJ2-5; d_call: NA; clone_size: NA; v_call: TRBV7-2
cdr3_aa: CASSDTGNYGYTF; cdr3_nt: TGTGCCAGCAGTGACACAGGGAACTATGGCTACACCTTC; j_call: TRBJ1-2; d_call: NA; clone_size: NA; v_call: TRBV6-1
cdr3_aa: CASSTKVFSSGTLPYEQYF; cdr3_nt: TGTGCCAGCAGCACCAAAGTCTTTTCGTCCGGGACTTTACCTTACGAGCAGTACTTC; j_call: TRBJ2-7; d_call: NA; clone_size: once; v_call: TRBV7-6
cdr3_aa: CASSLAAAGGFYEQYF; cdr3_nt: TGCGCCAGCAGCTTGGCCGCAGCGGGAGGATTCTACGAGCAGTACTTC; j_call: TRBJ2-7; d_call: TRBD2; clone_size: once; v_call: TRBV5-1
cdr3_aa: CASSIRGQGRTDTQYF; cdr3_nt: TGTGCCAGTAGTATACGCGGACAGGGACGCACAGATACGCAGTATTTT; j_call: TRBJ2-3; d_call: TRBD1; clone_size: NA; v_call: TRBV19
cdr3_aa: CASNGSGGNQPQHF; cdr3_nt: TGTGCCAGCAACGGAAGCGGGGGCAATCAGCCCCAGCATTTT; j_call: TRBJ1-5; d_call: NA; clone_size: NA; v_call: TRBV6-1
cdr3_aa: CASSLGQHSTDTQYF; cdr3_nt: TGTGCCAGCAGCTTGGGGCAGCACAGCACAGATACGCAGTATTTT; j_call: TRBJ2-3; d_call: NA; clone_size: few; v_call: TRBV5-4
cdr3_aa: CSVVHRNEQFF; cdr3_nt: TGCAGCGTTGTTCATCGTAATGAGCAGTTCTTC; j_call: TRBJ2-1; d_call: NA; clone_size: NA; v_call: TRBV29-1
cdr3_aa: CASSLVADDGYTF; cdr3_nt: TGCGCCAGCAGCTTGGTGGCGGATGATGGCTACACCTTC; j_call: TRBJ1-2; d_call: NA; clone_size: NA; v_call: TRBV5-1
cdr3_aa: CASRSSRVQNEQYF; cdr3_nt: TGTGCCAGTCGGTCCTCCAGGGTTCAAAACGAGCAGTACTTC; j_call: TRBJ2-7; d_call: NA; clone_size: NA; v_call: TRBV19